This T cell receptor beta chain was captured by sequencing in a study of T cells of healthy individuals. TCRdb analysed the 5' RACE reads with MiXCR anew, one entry per CDR3 protein. The sample shows about 96,000 distinct CDR3 sequences, approximately 15% of them seen only once. V dropped 6 bases and J dropped 4; count of bases not matched to a gene: 12. Germline V gene lookup returns CDR1 DFQATT and CDR2 SNEGSKA (reference sequence). This CDR3 comprises 15 residues. This clonotype originated in a human donor in good health. V and J are TRBV20-1 and TRBJ2-1, with 7 bases lining up with TRBD1. CDR3 nucleotide sequence: TGCAGTGCCAGGGGGTGGGGACCCGGATACAATGAGCAGTTCTTC. It translates to CSARGWGPGYNEQFF.